Presented here are 12 T cell receptor beta chains from one specimen sequenced in a study of control samples from healthy donors and cancer patients. Using immunoSEQ multiplex PCR, the repertoire was profiled, and TCRdb retains in-frame clones only, with some absent. The table has around 70,000 clones, over 90% seen once; the top ten hold 2.5% to 3%. The specimen sequenced was blood. The receptors stem from a young woman in good health.

The DNA of the CDR3 is TGTGCCAGCAGTGACAGGGGGCGCTGGATTGAAGCTTTCTTT. This codes for CASSDRGRWIEAFF. This rearrangement joins TRBV6-1 to TRBJ1-1; 8 bases line up with TRBD1. J lost 7 bases, V lost 3 bases, and 7 bases had no gene match. The CDR3 has 14 amino acids. Germline V gene lookup returns CDR1 MNHNS and CDR2 SASEGT.

The genes are TRBV5-1 and TRBJ2-1; TRBD2 matches at 10 bases. The CDR3 extends over 16 amino acids. Germline lookup yields CDR1 SGHRS and CDR2 YFSETQ. With 3 bases clipped from V and 4 bases from J, the junction kept 7 bases outside the gene matches. The CDR3, as DNA: TGCGCCAGCAGCTCCCGTGGTAGCGGGGGGTACAATGAGCAGTTCTTC. Its protein product is CASSSRGSGGYNEQFF.

The chain carries TRBV7-8 and TRBJ1-4; D not certain. There are 13 residues in the CDR3. The V gene lost 7 bases and the J gene lost 6 bases, with 12 bases spanning the gap. Germline loops: CDR1 SGHVS, CDR2 FQNEAQ. The CDR3 region has the DNA TGTGCCAGCAACCAACCTGGGGATGAAAAACTGTTTTTT. Protein product: CASNQPGDEKLFF. The whole variable domain, filled in from reference TRBV7-8 and TRBJ1-4, reads GAGVSQSPRYKVAKRGQDVALRCDPISGHVSLFWYQQALGQGPEFLTYFQNEAQLDKSGLPSDRFFAERPEGSVSTLKIQRTQQEDSAVYLCASNQPGDEKLFFGSGTQLSVL.

This clone was found once. V usage is TRBV9 and J usage is TRBJ1-1; 9 positions agree with TRBD1. The ends lost 3 bases at V and 3 bases at J; junction bases unmatched: 12. Germline V gene lookup returns CDR1 SGDLS and CDR2 YYNGEE. There are 17 residues in the CDR3. The CDR3 is CASSEDRDREDDTEAFF. CDR3 in DNA: TGTGCCAGCAGCGAGGACCGGGACAGGGAAGACGACACTGAAGCTTTCTTT.

V gene TRBV3-1 (or the pseudogene TRBV3-2) combines with J gene TRBJ2-7; D is perhaps TRBD2 (6 bases). The length of the CDR3 is 12 residues. Per the germline V gene, CDR1 is LGHDT and CDR2 is YNNKEL (reference sequence). V was clipped by 4 bases and J by 3 bases, with 7 bases between them. The CDR3 sequence is CASSRLGYEQYF. CDR3 DNA sequence: TGTGCCAGCAGCCGACTAGGCTACGAGCAGTACTTC.

This rearrangement joins TRBV5-1 to TRBJ2-5, with 7 nucleotides matching TRBD2. Germline values: CDR1 SGHRS, CDR2 YFSETQ. V was clipped by 0 bases and J by 4 bases; unmatched bases: 6. The CDR3 sequence is 15 residues long. CDR3 loop: CASSLAFRGVETQYF. DNA for the CDR3: TGCGCCAGCAGCTTGGCCTTCCGGGGGGTAGAGACCCAGTACTTC.

In its sample, this clone was seen a few times. The rearrangement joins TRBV27 to TRBJ1-1; D remains ambiguous. The CDR3 runs 16 residues. The V end lost 5 bases, the J end lost 4 bases, and 20 bases lay between the germline ends. Germline lookup yields CDR1 MNHEY and CDR2 SMNVEV (reference sequence). Here the CDR3 reads CASSPGWRAYGTEAFF. DNA for the CDR3: TGTGCCAGCAGTCCCGGGTGGAGGGCTTACGGCACTGAAGCTTTCTTT.

The genes are TRBV19 and TRBJ1-1, with a tentative D call TRBD1 (6 bases). V lost 3 bases, J lost 1 base, and 12 bases lay in between. Germline lookup yields CDR1 LNHDA and CDR2 SQIVND (reference sequence). The CDR3 has 15 amino acids. CDR3 coding DNA: TGTGCCAGTAGTATTTCGGGACATACGAACACTGAAGCTTTCTTT. Its protein is CASSISGHTNTEAFF.

The rearrangement joins TRBV6-5 to TRBJ1-2; maybe TRBD1 (5 bases). V lost 6 bases and J lost 7, with 9 bases in between. The V gene's germline CDR1 is MNHEY and CDR2 SVGAGI. The CDR3 totals 11 residues. The CDR3 coding sequence is TGTGCCAGCAGCCACGGGGGTGGCTACACCTTC. Translating gives CASSHGGGYTF.

This chain uses TRBV30 with TRBJ1-2; TRBD1 might be the D (5 bases). The CDR3 is made up of 12 amino acids. V dropped 5 bases and J dropped 8 bases, with 15 bases sitting between them. The germline gives CDR1 GTSNPN, CDR2 SVGIG (reference sequence). The CDR3 protein is CAWGRATKGYTF. CDR3 nucleotides: TGTGCCTGGGGCAGGGCGACGAAAGGCTACACCTTC.

V usage is TRBV6-5 and J usage is TRBJ2-5; 11 positions match TRBD2. After removal of 2 bases from V and 5 bases from J, the junction contained 4 bases not matched to a gene. CDR1 is MNHEY and CDR2 is SVGAGI in the germline V gene. The CDR3 extends over 15 amino acids. The CDR3 sequence: CASSYVAGGRETQYF. CDR3 sequence (DNA): TGTGCCAGCAGTTACGTAGCGGGGGGGCGGGAGACCCAGTACTTC.

This chain uses TRBV27 with TRBJ1-1; possibly TRBD1 for D (5 bases). CDR1 and CDR2 from the germline V gene are MNHEY and SMNVEV (reference sequence). The V and J ends lost 5 bases and 4 bases respectively, with 11 bases between them. The CDR3 extends over 13 amino acids. The DNA for the CDR3 is TGTGCCAGCAGTCCACGGGGGTCCACTGAAGCTTTCTTT. This translates into CASSPRGSTEAFF.